This TCR beta chain was recorded in a study of T cells in Graves' hyperthyroidism and ophthalmopathy (dated by TCRdb to about 2019). For context, the study as a whole: Peripheral blood samples were taken at the time of initial diagnosis, prior to any treatment. To identify TCR V-J signatures that set the groups apart, the researchers used a discovery cohort of 90 to 100 patients, made up of 43 with Graves' ophthalmopathy and around 58 with stable Graves' hyperthyroidism. Whether ophthalmopathy could be predicted prospectively was tested in an independent validation cohort made up of about 18 hyperthyroidism patients plus 17 patients who later progressed to ophthalmopathy. The 75 to 100 discovery patients were divided at random into training and test sets in a 7:3 ratio. In several Graves' hyperthyroidism patients, the study also compared T-cell repertoires from thyroid tissue with T-cell repertoires from blood. Following sampling, methimazole starting at 30 mg daily was given to hyperthyroidism patients, and high-dose intravenous methylprednisolone was given to ophthalmopathy patients. The paper reports TCR Vbeta CDR3 sequencing of more than 120 peripheral blood samples: some 41 ophthalmopathy, over 70 hyperthyroidism and 17 progressor patients. Study-wide conclusions, independent of this receptor: A 13 V-J signature model separated ophthalmopathy from stable hyperthyroidism, with around 91% sensitivity and 81.08% specificity in cross-validation and 80%/75% in testing. Sample size was not statistically predetermined, and blinding of investigators to group allocation was not performed. Most expanded thyroid clonotypes (frequency above 0.001) were also found in blood, which suggests that blood repertoires may mirror thyroid immune responses. During validation, the model predicted progression to ophthalmopathy a median of roughly 7.1 months ahead of onset, with around 71% sensitivity and 72% to 85% specificity.

Amplification of TCR beta CDR3 regions was carried out from RNA transcripts. For the first round of RT-PCR on the TCR CDR3, the HTBI primer set was used together with the Qiagen OneStep RT-PCR kit. Libraries were constructed in a second round of multiplex PCR, after which size selection and purification were carried out. The libraries were sequenced on an Illumina HiSeq2000 using paired-end 100 bp reads. From the authors' description of their analysis: Raw data were processed with SOAPnuke, discarding reads with adapters, uncalled bases, mean Phred below 15, or no exact constant-primer or identifier match. COPE v1.2.5 was used to merge the high-quality paired reads, and each unique nucleotide sequence was defined as a clonotype. MiTCR v1.1 was used to align the clonotypes against IMGT TRBV, TRBD and TRBJ reference segments. The analysis included only V-J combinations with a frequency above 0.0001, which together covered around 99% of the repertoires. A TCS score was defined as the ratio between F50 (clonal expansion) and ExV (chaos), using BLOSUM62-based TCRdist between CDR3 peptides within each V-J. Welch's t-statistics and random forest reduced roughly 500 V-J features to 13, which were used in a naive Bayes classifier (R e1071). TCRdb handled the public reads itself, with Q25 trimming in fastp and clone calling in MiXCR, and kept productive beta chains. Duplicate CDR3 protein sequences are folded into a single record with the most common DNA and genes. V and J calls and clone size were set by TCRdb, not the authors. For this sample there are about 420,000 distinct CDR3 sequences; roughly 15% appear just once. The biggest ten clones account for 5.3% of the sample.

As concerns this clonotype: It has no known antigen specificity. It has no much larger one-base neighbor in the sample; base qualities were not kept.

Graves' hyperthyroidism was defined as stable when no progression to ophthalmopathy occurred over 18 months of follow-up. The hyperthyroidism patients were between 18 and 65 years old and newly diagnosed, with a disease duration of less than 2 months. Patients with uncontrolled infections, other autoimmune diseases, pregnancy or lactation were excluded. Diagnoses were established on the basis of clinical symptoms, serum thyroxine and TRAb, thyroid ultrasound, and orbital computed tomography. PBMCs were separated from around 9.1 ml of fresh peripheral blood using Ficoll-Paque density gradient centrifugation. Trizol reagent was used to extract total RNA, and RNA quality was then checked on an Agilent 2100 Bioanalyzer. V gives up 4 bases and J gives up 1 base, and the segment between their germline ends measures 11 bases. The CDR3 contains 14 residues, cysteine and phenylalanine counted. Only CDR3 DNA is held: 42 bases, read in frame from base 1. Based on the germline V gene, the CDR1 and CDR2 sequences are SGDLS and YYNGEE.

The rearrangement combines TRBV9 with TRBJ1-1, with an unclear D gene assignment. Material for sequencing was blood. The receptor was derived from a woman aged 18-35 years with Graves' hyperthyroidism. Read as DNA, the sequence is TGTGCCAGCAGCTCCGCAGCGGGGAACACTGAAGCTTTCTTT. The translation is CASSSAAGNTEAFF.